This record covers a single T cell receptor beta chain. The antigen is unknown. This sample is part of a study of monozygotic twins with inflammatory bowel disease. Broader study findings: The data offered no way to tell different T cell subtypes apart.

TCRdb re-called the 5' RACE reads; one entry per CDR3 protein, DNA not given. This listing includes about 440,000 distinct CDR3 sequences. The sample taken for sequencing was blood. This receptor was identified in a human donor with ulcerative colitis or Crohn's disease, or a healthy co-twin of an affected twin (not recorded which).

The CDR3 protein is CATRGTGTYEQYF. The gene calls are TRBV15 and TRBJ2-7; the TCRdb call, TRBD1, lacks DNA for checking. Germline-derived CDR1 and CDR2 are LNHNV and YYDKDF (reference sequence). The CDR3 has 13 residues.